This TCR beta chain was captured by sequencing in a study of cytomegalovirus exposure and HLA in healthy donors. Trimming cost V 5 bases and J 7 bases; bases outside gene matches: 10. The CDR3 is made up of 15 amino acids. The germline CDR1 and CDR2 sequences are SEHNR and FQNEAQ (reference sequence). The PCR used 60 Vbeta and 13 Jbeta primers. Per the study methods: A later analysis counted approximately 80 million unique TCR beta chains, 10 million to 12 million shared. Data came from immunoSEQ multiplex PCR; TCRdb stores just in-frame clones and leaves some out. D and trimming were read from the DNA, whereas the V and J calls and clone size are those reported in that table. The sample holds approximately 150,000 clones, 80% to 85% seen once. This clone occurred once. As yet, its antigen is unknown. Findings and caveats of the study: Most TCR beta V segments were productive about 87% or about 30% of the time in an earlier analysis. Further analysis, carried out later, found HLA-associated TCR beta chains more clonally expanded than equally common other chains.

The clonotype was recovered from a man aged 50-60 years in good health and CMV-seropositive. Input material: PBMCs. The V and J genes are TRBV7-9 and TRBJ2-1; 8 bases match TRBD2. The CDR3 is CASSISGGLTNEQFF. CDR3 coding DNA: TGTGCCAGCAGCATCAGCGGGGGACTTACGAATGAGCAGTTCTTC. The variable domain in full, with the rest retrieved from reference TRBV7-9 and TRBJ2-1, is DTGVSQNPRHKITKRGQNVTFRCDPISEHNRLYWYRQTLGQGPEFLTYFQNEAQLEKSRLLSDRFSAERPKGSFSTLEIQRTEQGDSAMYLCASSISGGLTNEQFFGPGTRLTVL.